These 14 T cell receptor beta chains came from one sample sequenced in a study of blood T cell repertoires in COVID-19. Repertoires were generated with immunoSEQ multiplex PCR, while TCRdb's copy carries only in-frame clones and drops some. The sample lists roughly 100,000 clones; 70% to 90% were seen once. Source material: peripheral blood. These TCRs come from a man aged 50 to 59 with active or convalescent COVID-19.

V and J are TRBV7-2 and TRBJ2-7, with 8 bases fitting TRBD1. The CDR3 totals 15 residues. Germline V CDR1 and CDR2: SGHTA, FQGNSA. V shed 4 bases and J 2 bases; nucleotides not matched to a gene: 7. CDR3 nucleotide sequence: TGTGCCAGCAGCTCCCGGGACAGGCCTGCCTACGAGCAGTACTTC. Translating gives CASSSRDRPAYEQYF.

The genes are TRBV28 and TRBJ1-2; no reliable D call. Germline V gene data show CDR1 as MDHEN and CDR2 as SYDVKM. The CDR3 loop spans 15 amino acids. V was clipped by 5 bases and J by 0 bases, with 13 bases between them. CDR3 region: CASSPPTPANYGYTF. For the CDR3, the DNA is TGTGCCAGCAGTCCCCCGACACCAGCTAACTATGGCTACACCTTC.

The chain couples TRBV10-1 to TRBJ2-5; D not certain. Per germline, CDR1 WNHNN and CDR2 SYGVQD (reference sequence). CDR3 length: 12 residues. V dropped 4 bases and J dropped 0 bases, with 3 bases sitting between them. CDR3 region: CASSGDQETQYF. The CDR3, as DNA: TGCGCCAGCAGTGGCGACCAAGAGACCCAGTACTTC.

This clone was counted only a few times. V and J are TRBV18 and TRBJ2-7; a weak D match, TRBD2 (6 bases). CDR1 is KGHSH and CDR2 is LQKENI in the germline V gene. V shed 6 bases and J shed 2 bases, with 14 bases lying between them. CDR3 length: 14 amino acids. CDR3 DNA sequence: TGTGCCAGCTCCGTCGCCAGGGAGGCCTACGAGCAGTACTTC. Translating gives CASSVAREAYEQYF.

The chain combines TRBV18 with TRBJ1-3; no reliable D call. CDR1 and CDR2 (germline): KGHSH, LQKENI. This CDR3 contains 16 residues. The V and J ends lost 0 bases and 0 bases respectively, with 9 bases between them. This chain's CDR3 is CASSPPMASSGNTIYF. CDR3 nucleotide sequence: TGTGCCAGCTCACCACCGATGGCTAGCTCTGGAAACACCATATATTTT.

In its sample, this clone was seen a few times. The chain carries TRBV19 and TRBJ1-2; D is possibly TRBD1 (5 bases). V lost 6 bases, J lost 3 bases, and 11 bases lay in between. This CDR3 contains 13 residues. From germline, CDR1 is LNHDA and CDR2 SQIVND (reference sequence). The CDR3 sequence: CASSLSQDYGYTF. CDR3 bases: TGTGCCAGTAGCCTATCACAGGACTATGGCTACACCTTC.

This sequence joins TRBV4-3 and TRBJ1-3; the D gene is possibly TRBD1 (6 bases). With 4 bases removed from V and 4 bases from J, the gap between germline ends came to 14 bases. Germline CDR1 and CDR2: LGHNA and YSLEER. The CDR3 length is 15 residues. The CDR3 region has the DNA TGCGCCAGCAGCCGAACGAACGGACAGGGAAACACCATATATTTT. Protein sequence: CASSRTNGQGNTIYF.

In its sample, this clone was seen once. The chain has TRBV19 and TRBJ2-2, with D possibly matching TRBD1 (6 bases). The CDR3 contains 14 residues. Deletions cut 3 bases from V and 7 bases from J, with 12 bases between. Germline V gene data show CDR1 as LNHDA and CDR2 as SQIVND (reference sequence). The CDR3 DNA sequence: TGTGCCAGTAGTATGGCCCCAGGGGTCGGGGAGCTGTTTTTT. Its translation: CASSMAPGVGELFF.

This clone was detected once. The rearrangement uses TRBV12-3 or TRBV12-4 and TRBJ2-7; 7 nucleotides match TRBD1. The junction had 3 bases not matched to a gene; V was cut back by 4 bases and J by 3 bases. The CDR3 has 13 residues. This chain's CDR3 is CASSYGQVYEQYF. CDR3 nucleotides: TGTGCCAGCAGTTACGGACAGGTCTACGAGCAGTACTTC.

The chain couples TRBV19 to TRBJ2-1; 10 nucleotides align to TRBD2. CDR1 and CDR2 (germline): LNHDA, SQIVND (reference sequence). V lost 0 bases to trimming and J lost 5 bases; unmatched junction nucleotides: 10. The CDR3 consists of 18 residues. The CDR3 protein is CASSIDSGAGGADNEQFF. The DNA of the CDR3 is TGTGCCAGTAGTATAGATTCGGGAGCGGGGGGGGCCGACAATGAGCAGTTCTTC.

The gene calls are TRBV28 and TRBJ2-7, with a possible D match to TRBD2 (5 bases). This CDR3 contains 13 residues. Trimming cost V 4 bases and J 2 bases, with 9 bases left between them. The V gene's germline CDR1 is MDHEN and CDR2 SYDVKM. The DNA for the CDR3 is TGTGCCAGCAGTTCCGGGGTGACCTACGAGCAGTACTTC. Protein product: CASSSGVTYEQYF.

In nucleotides, the CDR3 is TGCAGTGCTAGGGACGATAGCGGAATATATTTT. This codes for CSARDDSGIYF. This rearrangement joins TRBV20-1 to TRBJ1-3; D gene ambiguous. The CDR3 consists of 11 residues. Trimming removed 3 bases from V and 13 bases from J, with 13 bases in between. Germline V gene data show CDR1 as DFQATT and CDR2 as SNEGSKA (reference sequence).

The rearrangement links TRBV5-5 to TRBJ1-1, with D possibly being TRBD1 (5 bases). Germline CDR1 is SGHKS and CDR2 is YYEKEE (reference sequence). The CDR3 extends over 13 amino acids. V was clipped by 5 bases and J by 3 bases, with 11 bases between them. The CDR3 protein is CASSSTADTEAFF. In DNA, the CDR3 is TGTGCCAGCAGTTCGACAGCAGACACTGAAGCTTTCTTT.

This clone was observed a single time. V and J are TRBV10-1 and TRBJ2-7; possible D gene TRBD2, 6 bases. The CDR3 sequence is 15 residues long. The ends were cut back, 6 bases at V and 2 bases at J, with 17 bases in the middle. In germline, CDR1 is WNHNN, CDR2 SYGVQD (reference sequence). The CDR3 region is CASRGQRREPYEQYV. CDR3 coding DNA: TGCGCCAGCAGAGGTCAGAGGAGGGAGCCCTACGAGCAGTACGTC.